The 4 T cell receptor beta chains listed next were all sequenced from one sample in a study of T cell responses to AZD1222 COVID-19 vaccine. Libraries were prepared by immunoSEQ multiplex PCR; TCRdb keeps only in-frame clonotypes and omits some of them. The sample has around 160,000 clones; 90% to 95% are singletons. This material consisted of peripheral blood, taken on day 0 of AZD1222 vaccination. The receptors shown here come from an adult in good health.

The gene calls are TRBV7-2 and TRBJ2-3; TRBD2 agrees at 8 bases. Germline V CDR1 and CDR2: SGHTA, FQGNSA. The CDR3 loop spans 17 amino acids. The trim removed 2 bases at V and 5 bases at J, leaving 12 bases unmatched. CDR3 coding DNA: TGTGCCAGCAGCTTAATGTCCCACCCTACTAGCGGAGATACGCAGTATTTT. It codes for CASSLMSHPTSGDTQYF.

The chain recombines TRBV9 with TRBJ2-7; D is possibly TRBD2 (5 bases). Between the trimmed V and J ends, which lost 4 bases and 2 bases, there was a span of 19 bases. This CDR3 region has 16 residues. The germline V gene encodes CDR1 SGDLS and CDR2 YYNGEE. This CDR3 reads CASSPSRSGGTYEQYF. DNA of the CDR3: TGTGCCAGCAGCCCTTCTCGGAGCGGAGGAACCTACGAGCAGTACTTC.

CDR3 nucleotides: TGTGCCAGCTCACCAGGGCAGGTATCGGATACGCAGTATTTT. This translates into CASSPGQVSDTQYF. The chain has TRBV18 and TRBJ2-3; no reliable D call. The ends were cut back, 2 bases at V and 6 bases at J, with 12 bases in the middle. CDR3 size: 14 residues. Germline CDR1 reads KGHSH; CDR2 reads LQKENI.

The V call is TRBV7-6, the J call TRBJ1-6; 8 nucleotides match TRBD1. J was trimmed by 9 bases and V by 5 bases; bases with no gene match: 12. Germline V CDR1 and CDR2: SGHVS, FNYEAQ. The length of the CDR3 is 16 residues. The CDR3: CASSLGTGPRGSPLHF. For the CDR3, the DNA is TGTGCCAGCAGCCTAGGGACAGGTCCCAGGGGTTCACCCCTCCACTTT.